These 13 T cell receptor beta chains were all obtained from the same sample, sequenced in a study of naive and memory T cell subsets. Regarding the study as a whole: Possibly reflecting memory cells re-expressing CD45RA, a few larger clonotypes occurred in naive repertoires, especially CD8.

These TCRs' antigens remain unknown. An equimolar mix of two oligonucleotides served as the beta constant-region primer for TRBC1 and TRBC2. Ligated cDNA was amplified by four rounds of PCR with nested alpha and beta constant-region primers and SP2. TCRdb called the UMI-ligation and nested PCR reads again in MiXCR, with one record for every CDR3 protein. Counted here are 130,000 to 150,000 distinct CDR3 sequences, about 23% occurring once; the ten biggest clones make up 0.11%. The sample consisted of naive CD4+ T cells from blood. Receptors were obtained from a human donor in good health.

This clonotype was detected a few times. V gene TRBV11-2 combines with J gene TRBJ1-1; D remains unclear. The CDR3 has 12 amino acids. Germline V gene sequence: CDR1 SGHAT, CDR2 FQNNGV. V was shortened by 0 bases and J by 8 bases, with 7 bases between the two germline ends. CDR3 coding DNA: TGTGCCAGCAGCTTAGATCGGATCGAAGCTTTCTTT. Its translation is CASSLDRIEAFF.

This clonotype was seen a few times. The V gene is TRBV28, the J gene TRBJ1-5; 8 nucleotides line up with TRBD1. The CDR3 is made up of 15 amino acids. From germline, CDR1 is MDHEN and CDR2 SYDVKM. V was clipped by 5 bases and J by 2 bases; unmatched bases: 5. In nucleotides, the CDR3 is TGTGCCAGCAGTACTCCAGGGGGCGGCAATCAGCCCCAGCATTTT. Amino acid sequence: CASSTPGGGNQPQHF.

The sample holds a few counts of this clonotype. V and J are TRBV2 and TRBJ2-2; D is possibly TRBD2 (5 bases). Germline loops: CDR1 SNHLY, CDR2 FYNNEI. V was pared by 1 base and J by 1 base, with 10 bases between. This CDR3 contains 16 residues. Here the CDR3 DNA reads TGTGCCAGCAGTGAAGTTCGAGGGAAGAACACCGGGGAGCTGTTTTTT. It translates to CASSEVRGKNTGELFF.

The V gene is TRBV28, the J gene TRBJ2-1; 10 bases agree with TRBD2. The V gene end was trimmed by 5 bases and the J gene end by 3 bases; junction bases not matched to a gene: 10. The CDR3 contains 17 residues. Germline V CDR1 and CDR2: MDHEN, SYDVKM. CDR3 region: CASSPLILAGNYNEQFF. CDR3 coding DNA: TGTGCCAGCAGTCCCCTTATACTAGCGGGGAACTACAATGAGCAGTTCTTC.

The table lists this clonotype with many counts. The J gene is TRBJ2-7, the V gene TRBV28, with 9 nucleotides matching TRBD1. Germline assignment: CDR1 MDHEN and CDR2 SYDVKM. CDR3 length: 16 residues. V shed 6 bases and J 1 base; nucleotides not matched to a gene: 10. CDR3 in amino acids: CASRSGQGFISYEQYF. CDR3 sequence (DNA): TGTGCCAGCAGGTCGGGACAGGGATTCATTTCCTACGAGCAGTACTTC. Using reference TRBV28 and TRBJ2-7 for the parts outside the CDR3, the full variable domain is DVKVTQSSRYLVKRTGEKVFLECVQDMDHENMFWYRQDPGLGLRLIYFSYDVKMKEKGDIPEGYSVSREKKERFSLILESASTNQTSMYLCASRSGQGFISYEQYFGPGTRLTVT.

This clonotype was seen many times. This rearrangement joins TRBV27 to TRBJ2-3, with unresolved D. V lost 2 bases to trimming and J lost 0 bases, with 15 bases between them. The CDR3 has 17 residues. Germline V gene data show CDR1 as MNHEY and CDR2 as SMNVEV (reference sequence). The CDR3 is CASSLLTPQPSTDTQYF. CDR3 sequence (DNA): TGTGCCAGCAGTTTACTTACGCCACAGCCGAGCACAGATACGCAGTATTTT.

V gene TRBV7-9 combines with J gene TRBJ2-1; 10 nucleotides match TRBD2. V gave up 5 bases and J gave up 4 bases; unmatched junction bases: 14. The germline V gene encodes CDR1 SEHNR and CDR2 FQNEAQ (reference sequence). The CDR3 totals 18 residues. The CDR3 sequence is CASSPRGLAASLYNEQFF. As DNA, the CDR3 is TGTGCCAGCAGCCCGAGAGGACTAGCGGCAAGTCTTTACAATGAGCAGTTCTTC. The variable domain in full, with the rest retrieved from reference TRBV7-9 and TRBJ2-1, is DTGVSQNPRHKITKRGQNVTFRCDPISEHNRLYWYRQTLGQGPEFLTYFQNEAQLEKSRLLSDRFSAERPKGSFSTLEIQRTEQGDSAMYLCASSPRGLAASLYNEQFFGPGTRLTVL.

This clonotype was detected many times. The chain is built from TRBV10-2 and TRBJ2-1; D not resolved. The germline V gene encodes CDR1 WSHSY and CDR2 SAAADI. The CDR3 has 9 residues. Between the trimmed V and J ends, which lost 8 bases and 4 bases, there was a span of 0 bases. In nucleotides, the CDR3 is TGCGCCAGCTACAATGAGCAGTTCTTC. Translated: CASYNEQFF.

This clonotype was counted at least ten times. V and J are TRBV29-1 and TRBJ2-1; D is possibly TRBD2 (5 bases). The ends were cut back, 3 bases at V and 2 bases at J, with 11 bases in the middle. The CDR3 runs 14 residues. Germline V gives CDR1 SQVTM, CDR2 ANQGSEA. CDR3 nucleotide sequence: TGCAGCGTTGATGGCCCTAGCCCCTACAATGAGCAGTTCTTC. Protein: CSVDGPSPYNEQFF.

This clonotype has a count of ten or more. V is TRBV18 and J is TRBJ2-3; 7 bases are shared with TRBD2. Trimming cost V 5 bases and J 5 bases; bases outside gene matches: 7. The germline gives CDR1 KGHSH, CDR2 LQKENI. The CDR3 extends over 14 amino acids. This chain's CDR3 is CASSSYIAGDTQYF. As DNA, the CDR3 is TGTGCCAGCTCATCATACATAGCGGGAGATACGCAGTATTTT.

This rearrangement joins TRBV9 to TRBJ2-3, with TRBD2 as a possible D gene (6 bases). Germline V CDR1 and CDR2: SGDLS, YYNGEE. CDR3 length: 15 amino acids. The V end was cut by 0 bases, the J end by 0 bases, with 8 bases between. The CDR3 DNA is TGTGCCAGCAGCGTAGGGGGGGTGAGCACAGATACGCAGTATTTT. Protein: CASSVGGVSTDTQYF.

This clonotype was seen a few times. The chain links TRBV6-5 to TRBJ2-1; a weak D match, TRBD2 (6 bases). The CDR3 has 14 residues. Germline V lookup: CDR1 MNHEY, CDR2 SVGAGI. Trimming took 6 bases from V and 4 from J, leaving 13 bases between them. The CDR3 nucleotides read TGTGCCAGCAGCTCGGGACTGTTGTACAATGAGCAGTTCTTC. Its protein is CASSSGLLYNEQFF.

This clonotype has a handful of counts. The chain links TRBV5-4 to TRBJ2-4; 13 positions agree with TRBD2. Germline V CDR1 and CDR2: SGHNT, YYREEE (reference sequence). The CDR3 is 16 residues long. Germline trimming cut 4 bases from V and 7 bases from J; bases unmatched to any gene: 8. The CDR3 sequence: CASSPWTSGRGNIQYF. In DNA, the CDR3 is TGTGCCAGCAGCCCCTGGACTAGCGGGAGAGGGAACATTCAGTACTTC.